What follows are 21 T cell receptor beta chains derived from one specimen sequenced in a study of identical twins. TCRdb fed the 5' RACE reads into MiXCR, producing one record per CDR3 protein. In the table there are about 810,000 distinct CDR3 sequences, more than 9% of which are singletons. These data also featured in a second study, about yellow fever vaccine responses in identical twins.

Sequenced sample: PBMCs. The receptor set was obtained from a woman under 30 in good health.

This rearrangement joins TRBV5-1 to TRBJ2-1; 10 bases line up with TRBD2. CDR3 size: 16 residues. V was clipped by 0 bases and J by 3 bases; unmatched bases: 3. Germline loops: CDR1 SGHRS, CDR2 YFSETQ. CDR3 sequence: CASSLVSGRLYNEQFF. The CDR3 nucleotides read TGCGCCAGCAGCTTGGTTAGCGGGAGGCTCTACAATGAGCAGTTCTTC.

This clonotype was counted at least ten times. The gene calls are TRBV27 and TRBJ1-1; D is ambiguous. V gave up 0 bases and J gave up 11 bases, with 13 bases separating them. This CDR3 has 13 residues. Germline CDR1 is MNHEY and CDR2 is SMNVEV (reference sequence). CDR3 sequence reads: CASSLSARTVAFF. The DNA of the CDR3 is TGTGCCAGCAGTTTATCGGCCAGGACCGTCGCTTTCTTT.

This clonotype has ten or more counts. The V and J genes are TRBV10-3 and TRBJ1-2, with TRBD1 as a possible D gene (5 bases). CDR1 ENHRY and CDR2 SYGVKD come from the germline V gene. The CDR3 sequence is 13 residues long. V lost 6 bases, J lost 4 bases, and 12 bases lay in between. CDR3 protein: CAISSNGGYGYTF. The CDR3 DNA is TGTGCCATCAGCTCTAACGGGGGCTATGGCTACACCTTC.

This clonotype was observed many times. The chain combines TRBV4-1 with TRBJ2-2; tentative D call: TRBD1 (7 bases). This CDR3 spans 18 amino acids. The germline V gene has CDR1 MGHRA and CDR2 YSYEKL. V shed 3 bases and J shed 6 bases, with 23 bases lying between them. The CDR3 DNA reads as TGCGCCAGCAGCCATTGGAGGGGGCCTAGGCTCGAACCCGGGGAGCTGTTTTTT. Amino acid sequence: CASSHWRGPRLEPGELFF.

This clonotype was counted ten times or more. V is TRBV4-1 and J is TRBJ2-3; a weak D match, TRBD2 (5 bases). CDR3 length: 13 amino acids. Germline V CDR1 and CDR2: MGHRA, YSYEKL. Trimming shortened V by 4 bases and J by 11 bases, and 16 bases separated the two germline ends. CDR3 DNA: TGCGCCAGCAGCCGAGATAGCCCGGGGTGGCAGTATTTT. Translated, it gives CASSRDSPGWQYF.

This clonotype came up a few times. For the CDR3, the DNA is TGCAGTGCTGCGTGGACGGAGACCTACGAGCAGTACTTC. Translated: CSAAWTETYEQYF. V is TRBV20-1 and J is TRBJ2-7, with no clear D. Germline loops: CDR1 DFQATT, CDR2 SNEGSKA (reference sequence). CDR3 length equals 13 residues. The ends were cut back, 5 bases at V and 2 bases at J, with 13 bases in the middle.

This clonotype was detected a few times. V is TRBV3-1 and J is TRBJ2-4; the match to TRBD1 covers 8 bases. Germline V gene sequence: CDR1 LGHDT, CDR2 YNNKEL (reference sequence). CDR3 size: 16 residues. V shed 5 bases, J shed 9 bases, and the junction held 15 bases outside the gene matches. The CDR3 protein is CASSKGGGTGGSIQYF. CDR3 sequence (DNA): TGTGCCAGCAGCAAAGGCGGCGGGACAGGCGGTTCCATTCAGTACTTC.

This clonotype was detected a few times. V is TRBV19 and J is TRBJ1-1; 9 bases fit TRBD1. In germline, CDR1 is LNHDA, CDR2 SQIVND (reference sequence). The V and J ends lost 5 bases and 4 bases, in that order; junction bases with no gene match: 8. This CDR3 has 15 residues. The CDR3 DNA follows: TGTGCCAGTAGTCTTTCCGGGACAGGGCGCACTGAAGCTTTCTTT. As protein: CASSLSGTGRTEAFF.

The sample holds a few counts of this clonotype. The chain employs TRBV5-6 and TRBJ1-1, with no clear D. The germline gives CDR1 SGHDT, CDR2 YYEEEE. The CDR3 runs 13 residues. Trimming cost V 5 bases and J 11 bases, with 19 bases left between them. The DNA of the CDR3 is TGTGCCAGCAGTTCCCCGCTTGTTCTTGGCGCTTTCTTT. Protein sequence: CASSSPLVLGAFF.

The V call is TRBV20-1, the J call TRBJ2-5, with TRBD1 identical over 7 bases. This CDR3 has 16 amino acids. Germline CDR1 DFQATT, CDR2 SNEGSKA (reference sequence). V was pared by 0 bases and J by 10 bases, with 17 bases of the junction left unmatched. CDR3 sequence: CSARDFSRALQGVQYF. CDR3 DNA: TGCAGTGCTAGAGATTTTAGCCGGGCCCTCCAGGGGGTCCAGTACTTC.

This clonotype was observed many times. The chain is built from TRBV6-1 and TRBJ2-3; the match to TRBD1 covers 8 bases. Germline values: CDR1 MNHNS, CDR2 SASEGT. The V gene end was trimmed by 9 bases and the J gene end by 0 bases; junction bases not matched to a gene: 8. This CDR3 spans 15 amino acids. The CDR3 loop is CASKAGTGSTDTQYF. The CDR3 nucleotides read TGTGCCAGTAAGGCCGGGACAGGAAGCACAGATACGCAGTATTTT.

This clonotype was found a few times. This chain uses TRBV18 with TRBJ1-5, with D possibly TRBD1 on 5 matching bases. Trimming cost V 5 bases and J 7 bases, with 15 bases left between them. This CDR3 is built from 14 residues. Germline V gene sequence: CDR1 KGHSH, CDR2 LQKENI. CDR3 in amino acids: CASSSGTGQQPQHF. The DNA of the CDR3 is TGTGCCAGCTCATCCGGGACCGGGCAACAGCCCCAGCATTTT.

The chain employs TRBV20-1 and TRBJ2-7; D is possibly TRBD2 (6 bases). CDR3 length: 13 amino acids. Germline V gene data show CDR1 as DFQATT and CDR2 as SNEGSKA (reference sequence). The CDR3 region is CSPAAGLSYEQYF. CDR3 DNA sequence: TGCAGCCCTGCTGCGGGACTCTCCTACGAGCAGTACTTC.

The chain couples TRBV25-1 to TRBJ2-5; 11 positions match TRBD1. Trimming at V came to 6 bases and at J to 4 bases, leaving 16 bases not matched to a gene. In germline, CDR1 is MGHDK, CDR2 SYGVNS. This CDR3 has 18 residues. The CDR3 DNA is TGTGCCAGCAGCGCTGGGGGACAGGGGGTGCCCTCGTCAGAGACCCAGTACTTC. Its protein is CASSAGGQGVPSSETQYF.

The chain couples TRBV28 to TRBJ2-3; weak D call: TRBD2 (5 bases). The ends were cut back, 7 bases at V and 6 bases at J, with 17 bases in the middle. Germline values: CDR1 MDHEN, CDR2 SYDVKM. CDR3 length equals 14 residues. The CDR3 region is CASTLVSGGDTQYF. In DNA, the CDR3 is TGTGCCAGCACCCTAGTCAGCGGAGGCGATACGCAGTATTTT.

CDR3 loop: CASSTPITPRTGELFF. DNA of the CDR3: TGTGCCAGCAGCACACCCATTACCCCGAGGACCGGGGAGCTGTTTTTT. The chain uses TRBV12-3 or TRBV12-4 and TRBJ2-2; D is unresolved. V lost 6 bases to trimming and J lost 5 bases, with 19 bases between them. This CDR3 contains 16 residues.

The gene calls are TRBV5-5 and TRBJ2-3; TRBD1 is a possible D gene (5 bases). The length of the CDR3 is 15 residues. Trimming left V 5 bases short and J 6 bases short, with 19 bases between. Germline V lookup: CDR1 SGHKS, CDR2 YYEKEE (reference sequence). The DNA of the CDR3 is TGTGCCAGCAGAAATATACAGGTGGCTAGGGATACGCAGTATTTT. This gives the protein CASRNIQVARDTQYF. Complete variable domain (other parts from reference TRBV5-5 and TRBJ2-3): DAGVTQSPTHLIKTRGQQVTLRCSPISGHKSVSWYQQVLGQGPQFIFQYYEKEERGRGNFPDRFSARQFPNYSSELNVNALLLGDSALYLCASRNIQVARDTQYFGPGTRLTVL.

This clonotype has just a few counts. The chain has TRBV20-1 and TRBJ2-5, with no clear D. Trimming removed 3 bases at V and 5 bases at J, with 13 bases between. CDR1 and CDR2 (germline): DFQATT, SNEGSKA (reference sequence). The CDR3 contains 13 residues. The CDR3: CSASGLVMETQYF. The CDR3, as DNA: TGCAGTGCTAGTGGGCTAGTGATGGAGACCCAGTACTTC.

The chain carries TRBV6-2 or TRBV6-3 and TRBJ2-2, with D tentatively TRBD1 (6 bases). The V gene lost 4 bases and the J gene lost 3 bases, with 18 bases spanning the gap. Per germline, CDR1 MNHEY and CDR2 SVGEGT. This CDR3 contains 17 residues. The CDR3 sequence is CASSLTFDRFYTGELFF. CDR3 DNA sequence: TGTGCCAGCAGTTTAACCTTTGACAGGTTTTACACCGGGGAGCTGTTTTTT.

This chain uses TRBV12-3 or TRBV12-4 with TRBJ2-3, with 9 bases lining up with TRBD1. The V gene end was trimmed by 7 bases and the J gene end by 6 bases; junction bases not matched to a gene: 5. The CDR3 has 13 amino acids. CDR3 sequence reads: CASKQGQGDTQYF. CDR3 sequence (DNA): TGTGCCAGCAAACAGGGACAGGGCGATACGCAGTATTTT.

In its sample, this clonotype was seen a few times. The chain combines TRBV19 with TRBJ2-1; tentative D call: TRBD1 (6 bases). The CDR3 length is 17 residues. Germline V gene sequence: CDR1 LNHDA, CDR2 SQIVND (reference sequence). Trimming removed 6 bases at V and 0 bases at J, with 18 bases between. The CDR3 nucleotides read TGTGCCAGTAGCCCTTTCCCTGGGACATCCTCCTACAATGAGCAGTTCTTC. Encoded protein: CASSPFPGTSSYNEQFF.